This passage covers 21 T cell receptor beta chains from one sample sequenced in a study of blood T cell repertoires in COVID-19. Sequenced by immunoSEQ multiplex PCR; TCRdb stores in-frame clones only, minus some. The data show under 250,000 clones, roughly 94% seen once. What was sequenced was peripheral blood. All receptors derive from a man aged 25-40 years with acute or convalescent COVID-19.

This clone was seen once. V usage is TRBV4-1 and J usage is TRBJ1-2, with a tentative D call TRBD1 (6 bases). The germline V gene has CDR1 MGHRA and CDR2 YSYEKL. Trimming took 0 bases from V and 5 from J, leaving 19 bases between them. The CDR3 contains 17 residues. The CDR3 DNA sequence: TGCGCCAGCAGCCAAGATCCCAACAGGGCTACTGGGTATGGCTACACCTTC. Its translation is CASSQDPNRATGYGYTF.

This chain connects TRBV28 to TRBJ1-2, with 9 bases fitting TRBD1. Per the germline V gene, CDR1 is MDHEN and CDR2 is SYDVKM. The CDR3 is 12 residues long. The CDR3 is CAGGTGNYGYTF. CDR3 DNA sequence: TGTGCTGGTGGGACAGGGAACTATGGCTACACCTTC.

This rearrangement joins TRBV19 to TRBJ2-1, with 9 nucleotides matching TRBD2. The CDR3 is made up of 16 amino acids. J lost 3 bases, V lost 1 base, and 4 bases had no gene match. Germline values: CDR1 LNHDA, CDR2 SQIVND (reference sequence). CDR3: CASSIVPAGGYNEQFF. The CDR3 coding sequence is TGTGCCAGTAGTATAGTACCAGCGGGAGGCTACAATGAGCAGTTCTTC.

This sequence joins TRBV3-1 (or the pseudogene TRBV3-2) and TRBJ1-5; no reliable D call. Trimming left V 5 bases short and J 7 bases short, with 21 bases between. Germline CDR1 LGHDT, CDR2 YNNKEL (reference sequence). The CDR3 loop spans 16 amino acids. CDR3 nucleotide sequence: TGTGCCAGCAGCTTGGGAGGGTTGGGGTCCGAGCAGCCCCAGCATTTT. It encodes CASSLGGLGSEQPQHF.

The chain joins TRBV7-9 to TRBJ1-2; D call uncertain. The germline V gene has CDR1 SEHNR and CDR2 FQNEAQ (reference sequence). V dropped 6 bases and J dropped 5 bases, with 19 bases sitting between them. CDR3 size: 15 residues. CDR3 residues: CASREDGRRGYGYTF. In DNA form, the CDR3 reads TGTGCCAGCAGGGAGGATGGACGGCGCGGATATGGCTACACCTTC. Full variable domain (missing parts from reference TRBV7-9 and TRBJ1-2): DTGVSQNPRHKITKRGQNVTFRCDPISEHNRLYWYRQTLGQGPEFLTYFQNEAQLEKSRLLSDRFSAERPKGSFSTLEIQRTEQGDSAMYLCASREDGRRGYGYTFGSGTRLTVV.

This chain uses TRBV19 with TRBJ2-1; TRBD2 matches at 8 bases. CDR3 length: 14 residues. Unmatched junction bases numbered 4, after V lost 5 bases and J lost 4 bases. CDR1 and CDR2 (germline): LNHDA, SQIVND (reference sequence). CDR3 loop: CASSGSGEYNEQFF. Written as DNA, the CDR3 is TGTGCCAGTAGTGGTAGCGGGGAATACAATGAGCAGTTCTTC.

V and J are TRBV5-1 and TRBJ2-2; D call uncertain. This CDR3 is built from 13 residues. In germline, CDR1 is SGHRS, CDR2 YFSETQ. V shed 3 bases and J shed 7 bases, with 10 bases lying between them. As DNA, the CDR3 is TGCGCCAGCAGCTCCGAGTTCGGCGGGGAGCTGTTTTTT. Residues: CASSSEFGGELFF. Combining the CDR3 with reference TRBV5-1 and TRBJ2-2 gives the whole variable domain KAGVTQTPRYLIKTRGQQVTLSCSPISGHRSVSWYQQTPGQGLQFLFEYFSETQRNKGNFPGRFSGRQFSNSRSEMNVSTLELGDSALYLCASSSEFGGELFFGEGSRLTVL.

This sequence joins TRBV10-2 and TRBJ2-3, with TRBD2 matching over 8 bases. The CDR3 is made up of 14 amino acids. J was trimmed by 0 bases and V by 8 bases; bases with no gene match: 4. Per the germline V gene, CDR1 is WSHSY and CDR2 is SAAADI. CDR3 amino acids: CASLSGGSTDTQYF. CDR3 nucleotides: TGCGCCAGCCTCAGCGGGGGTAGCACAGATACGCAGTATTTT.

The DNA of the CDR3 is TGCGCCAGCAGCTTTGAGCCACCCGGGACAGGGGATGAAAAACTGTTTTTT. The encoded protein is CASSFEPPGTGDEKLFF. The chain has TRBV5-1 and TRBJ1-4, with 10 nucleotides matching TRBD1. V dropped 2 bases and J dropped 6; count of bases not matched to a gene: 10. This CDR3 has 17 residues. From germline, CDR1 is SGHRS and CDR2 YFSETQ.

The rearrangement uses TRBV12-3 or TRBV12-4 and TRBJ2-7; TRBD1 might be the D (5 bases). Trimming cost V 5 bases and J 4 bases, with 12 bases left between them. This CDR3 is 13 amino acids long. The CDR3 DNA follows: TGTGCCAGCAGTCCTGGCAGGGTGTACGAGCAGTACTTC. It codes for CASSPGRVYEQYF.

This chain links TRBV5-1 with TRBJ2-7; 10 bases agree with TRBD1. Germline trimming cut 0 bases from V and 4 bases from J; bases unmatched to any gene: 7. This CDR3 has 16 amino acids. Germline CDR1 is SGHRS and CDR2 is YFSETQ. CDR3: CASSLVGTGVGYEQYF. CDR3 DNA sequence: TGCGCCAGCAGCTTGGTGGGGACAGGGGTGGGGTACGAGCAGTACTTC. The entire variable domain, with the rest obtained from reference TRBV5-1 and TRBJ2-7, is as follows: KAGVTQTPRYLIKTRGQQVTLSCSPISGHRSVSWYQQTPGQGLQFLFEYFSETQRNKGNFPGRFSGRQFSNSRSEMNVSTLELGDSALYLCASSLVGTGVGYEQYFGPGTRLTVT.

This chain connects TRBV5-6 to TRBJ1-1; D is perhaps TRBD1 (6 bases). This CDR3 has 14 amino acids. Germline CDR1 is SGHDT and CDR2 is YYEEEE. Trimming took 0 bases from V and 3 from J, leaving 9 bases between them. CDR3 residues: CASSLAPGDTEAFF. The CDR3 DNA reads TGTGCCAGCAGCTTGGCCCCAGGGGACACTGAAGCTTTCTTT. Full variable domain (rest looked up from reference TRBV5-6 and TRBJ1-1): DAGVTQSPTHLIKTRGQQVTLRCSPKSGHDTVSWYQQALGQGPQFIFQYYEEEERQRGNFPDRFSGHQFPNYSSELNVNALLLGDSALYLCASSLAPGDTEAFFGQGTRLTVV.

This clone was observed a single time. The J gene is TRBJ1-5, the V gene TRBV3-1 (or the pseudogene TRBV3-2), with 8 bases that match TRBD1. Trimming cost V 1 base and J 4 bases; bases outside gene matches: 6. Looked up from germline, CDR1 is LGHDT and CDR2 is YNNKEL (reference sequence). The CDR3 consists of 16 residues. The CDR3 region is CASSQGYTGGNQPQHF. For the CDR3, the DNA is TGTGCCAGCAGCCAAGGATATACAGGGGGGAATCAGCCCCAGCATTTT.

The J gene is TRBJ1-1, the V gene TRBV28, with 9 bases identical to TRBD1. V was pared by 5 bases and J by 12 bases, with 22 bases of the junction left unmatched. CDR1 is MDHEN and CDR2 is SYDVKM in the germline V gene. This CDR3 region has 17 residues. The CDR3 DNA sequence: TGTGCCAGCAGTCACAGCCCCGAAACAACAGGGGGCGCGTCCACTTTCTTT. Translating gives CASSHSPETTGGASTFF. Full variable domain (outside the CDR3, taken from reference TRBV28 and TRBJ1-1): DVKVTQSSRYLVKRTGEKVFLECVQDMDHENMFWYRQDPGLGLRLIYFSYDVKMKEKGDIPEGYSVSREKKERFSLILESASTNQTSMYLCASSHSPETTGGASTFFGQGTRLTVV.

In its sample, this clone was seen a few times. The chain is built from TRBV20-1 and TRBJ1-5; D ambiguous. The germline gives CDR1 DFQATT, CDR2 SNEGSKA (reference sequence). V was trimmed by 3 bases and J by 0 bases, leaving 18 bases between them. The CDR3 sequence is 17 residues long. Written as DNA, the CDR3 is TGCAGTGCTAGTAAACAAACAAACCTTTATAGCAATCAGCCCCAGCATTTT. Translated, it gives CSASKQTNLYSNQPQHF.

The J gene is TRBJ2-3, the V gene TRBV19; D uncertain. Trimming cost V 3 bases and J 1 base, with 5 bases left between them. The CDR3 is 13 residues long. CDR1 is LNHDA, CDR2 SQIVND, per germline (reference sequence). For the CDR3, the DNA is TGTGCCAGTAGTATCGTAGGCACAGATACGCAGTATTTT. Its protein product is CASSIVGTDTQYF.

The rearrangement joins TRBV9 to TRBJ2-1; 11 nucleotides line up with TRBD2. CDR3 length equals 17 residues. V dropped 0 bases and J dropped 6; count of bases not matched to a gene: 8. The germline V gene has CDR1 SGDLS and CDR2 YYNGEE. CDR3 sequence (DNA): TGTGCCAGCAGCGTAGATGTTAGCGGGAGGGCCACCAATGAGCAGTTCTTC. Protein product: CASSVDVSGRATNEQFF.

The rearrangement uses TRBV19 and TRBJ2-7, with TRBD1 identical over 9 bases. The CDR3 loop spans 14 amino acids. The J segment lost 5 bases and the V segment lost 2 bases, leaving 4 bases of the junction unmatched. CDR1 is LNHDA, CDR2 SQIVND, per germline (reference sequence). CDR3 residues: CASSIWDRENEQYF. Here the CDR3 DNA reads TGTGCCAGTAGTATATGGGACAGGGAAAACGAGCAGTACTTC. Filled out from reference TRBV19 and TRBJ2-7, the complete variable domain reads DGGITQSPKYLFRKEGQNVTLSCEQNLNHDAMYWYRQDPGQGLRLIYYSQIVNDFQKGDIAEGYSVSREKKESFPLTVTSAQKNPTAFYLCASSIWDRENEQYFGPGTRLTVT.

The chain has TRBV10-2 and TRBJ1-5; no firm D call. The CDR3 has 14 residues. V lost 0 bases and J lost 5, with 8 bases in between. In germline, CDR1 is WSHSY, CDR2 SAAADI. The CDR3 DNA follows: TGCGCCAGCAGTGAGTCAAGGAGCGATCAGCCCCAGCATTTT. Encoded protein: CASSESRSDQPQHF.

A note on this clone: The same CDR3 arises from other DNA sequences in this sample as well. DNA of the CDR3: TGTGCCAGCAGCCTGGACAGGTTTTACGAGCAGTACTTC. Translating gives CASSLDRFYEQYF. The chain uses TRBV28 and TRBJ2-7; the match to TRBD1 covers 7 bases. The germline V gene encodes CDR1 MDHEN and CDR2 SYDVKM. Trimming took 6 bases from V and 4 from J; bases not matched to a gene: 6. The CDR3 is made up of 13 amino acids.

In DNA form, the CDR3 reads TGCAGCGGATCTAGCGGGAGGTACATCAATGAGCAGTTCTTC. This codes for CSGSSGRYINEQFF. The genes are TRBV29-1 and TRBJ2-1; TRBD2 matches 11 bases. Germline CDR1 and CDR2: SQVTM and ANQGSEA. The CDR3 totals 14 residues. The V and J ends lost 7 bases and 6 bases, in that order; junction bases with no gene match: 8.